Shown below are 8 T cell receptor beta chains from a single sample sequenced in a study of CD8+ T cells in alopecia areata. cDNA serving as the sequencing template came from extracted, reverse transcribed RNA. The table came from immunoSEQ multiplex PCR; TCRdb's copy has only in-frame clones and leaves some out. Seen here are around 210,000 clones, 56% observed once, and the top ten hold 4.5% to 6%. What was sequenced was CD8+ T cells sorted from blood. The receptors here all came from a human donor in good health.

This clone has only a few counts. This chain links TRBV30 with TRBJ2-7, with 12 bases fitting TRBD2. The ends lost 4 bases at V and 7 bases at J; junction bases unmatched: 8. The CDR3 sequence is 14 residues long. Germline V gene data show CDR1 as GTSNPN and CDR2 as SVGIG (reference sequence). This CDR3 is CAWTPSGGAEEQYF. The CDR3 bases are TGTGCCTGGACTCCTAGCGGGGGGGCAGAGGAGCAGTACTTC. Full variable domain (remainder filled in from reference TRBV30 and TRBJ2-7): SQTIHQWPATLVQPVGSPLSLECTVEGTSNPNLYWYRQAAGRGLQLLFYSVGIGQISSEVPQNLSASRPQDRQFILSSKKLLLSDSGFYLCAWTPSGGAEEQYFGPGTRLTVT.

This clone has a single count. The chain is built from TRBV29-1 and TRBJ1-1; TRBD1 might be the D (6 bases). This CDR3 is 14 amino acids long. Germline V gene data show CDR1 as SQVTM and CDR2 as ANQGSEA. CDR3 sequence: CTHLRARGDHEAFF. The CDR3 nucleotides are TGCACCCACCTCAGGGCCAGGGGCGATCATGAAGCTTTCTTT.

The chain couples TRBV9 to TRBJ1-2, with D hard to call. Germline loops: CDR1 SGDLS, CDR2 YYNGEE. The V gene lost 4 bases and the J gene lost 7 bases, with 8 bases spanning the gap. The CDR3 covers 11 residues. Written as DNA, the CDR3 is TGTGCCAGCAGCTCTCGGGGTGGCTACACCTTC. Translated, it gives CASSSRGGYTF.

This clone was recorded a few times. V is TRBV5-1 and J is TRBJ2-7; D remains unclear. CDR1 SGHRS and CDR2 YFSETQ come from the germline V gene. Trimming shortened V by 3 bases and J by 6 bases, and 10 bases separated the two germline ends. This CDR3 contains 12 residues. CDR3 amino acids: CASSWSGSEQYF. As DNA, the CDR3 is TGCGCCAGCAGCTGGTCCGGGTCCGAGCAGTACTTC.

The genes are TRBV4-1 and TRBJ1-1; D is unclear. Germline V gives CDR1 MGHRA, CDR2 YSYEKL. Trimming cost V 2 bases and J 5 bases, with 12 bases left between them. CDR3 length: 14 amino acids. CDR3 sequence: CASSQTWGMTEAFF. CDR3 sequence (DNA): TGCGCCAGCAGCCAAACTTGGGGAATGACTGAAGCTTTCTTT.

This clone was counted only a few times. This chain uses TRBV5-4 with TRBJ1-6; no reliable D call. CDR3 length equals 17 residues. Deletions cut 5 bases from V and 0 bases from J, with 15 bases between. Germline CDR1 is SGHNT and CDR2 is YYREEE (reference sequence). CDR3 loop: CASRADGLSSYNSPLHF. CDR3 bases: TGTGCCAGCAGGGCCGACGGATTAAGCTCCTATAATTCACCCCTCCACTTT.

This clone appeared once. CDR3 sequence (DNA): TGTGCCAGCTCAAACGACGGACCTCGGAGCAATGAGCAGTTCTTC. The encoded protein is CASSNDGPRSNEQFF. This chain uses TRBV13 with TRBJ2-1; D unresolved. The CDR3 is 15 amino acids. Trimming stripped 8 bases from V and 6 bases from J, with 20 bases between. CDR1 and CDR2 (germline): PRHDT, FYEKMQ (reference sequence).

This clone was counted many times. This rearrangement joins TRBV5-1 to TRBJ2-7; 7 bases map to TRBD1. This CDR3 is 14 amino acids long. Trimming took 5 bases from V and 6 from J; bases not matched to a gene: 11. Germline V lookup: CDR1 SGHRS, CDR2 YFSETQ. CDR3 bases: TGCGCCAGCAGTTCACGACAGGGATCTCTCGAGCAGTACTTC. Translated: CASSSRQGSLEQYF.